One and the same sample provided the 8 T cell receptor beta chains below, sequenced in a study of blood T cell repertoires in COVID-19. The protocol was immunoSEQ multiplex PCR, while the TCRdb copy is restricted to in-frame clones and leaves out a portion. The sample contains about 300,000 clones, about 90% of which appear only once. Material for sequencing was PBMCs or T cells enriched from blood (not recorded which). Receptors were obtained from a woman aged 30 to 39 who had recovered from COVID-19.

This chain uses TRBV5-8 with TRBJ2-7, with D maybe TRBD2 (6 bases). The CDR3 is made up of 16 amino acids. Germline values: CDR1 SGHTS, CDR2 YDEGEE. The ends were cut back, 4 bases at V and 3 bases at J, with 20 bases in the middle. The CDR3 protein is CASSPRLSGGSYEQYF. The CDR3 coding sequence is TGTGCCAGCAGCCCTAGACTGTCCGGGGGAAGCTACGAGCAGTACTTC.

The genes are TRBV7-9 and TRBJ2-3, with TRBD1 matching 7 bases. The V and J ends lost 4 bases and 3 bases, in that order; junction bases with no gene match: 7. The CDR3 spans 15 residues. CDR1 and CDR2 (germline): SEHNR, FQNEAQ (reference sequence). CDR3 sequence (DNA): TGTGCCAGCAGCTCTCGGGACAGCCCAACAGATACGCAGTATTTT. Its protein is CASSSRDSPTDTQYF.

The chain joins TRBV25-1 to TRBJ2-3; 8 nucleotides agree with TRBD1. After removal of 6 bases from V and 2 bases from J, the junction contained 4 bases not matched to a gene. From germline, CDR1 is MGHDK and CDR2 SYGVNS. The CDR3 is made up of 14 amino acids. The CDR3 here is CASRDRGFTDTQYF. The CDR3 nucleotides read TGTGCCAGCAGAGACAGGGGTTTCACAGATACGCAGTATTTT.

Only one count was recorded for this clone. J is TRBJ1-3 and V is TRBV29-1; TRBD1 matches 9 bases. V shed 5 bases, J shed 2 bases, and the junction held 1 base outside the gene matches. Germline V gives CDR1 SQVTM, CDR2 ANQGSEA. The CDR3 runs to 13 residues. CDR3 loop: CSVRTGAGNTIYF. DNA for the CDR3: TGCAGCGTTCGGACAGGGGCTGGAAACACCATATATTTT. Combining the CDR3 with reference TRBV29-1 and TRBJ1-3 gives the whole variable domain SAVISQKPSRDICQRGTSLTIQCQVDSQVTMMFWYRQQPGQSLTLIATANQGSEATYESGFVIDKFPISRPNLTFSTLTVSNMSPEDSSIYLCSVRTGAGNTIYFGEGSWLTVV.

This chain joins TRBV19 and TRBJ1-2, with D unresolved. This CDR3 is 13 amino acids long. V lost 3 bases to trimming and J lost 2 bases, with 7 bases between them. Germline assignment: CDR1 LNHDA and CDR2 SQIVND (reference sequence). The CDR3 protein is CASSITENYGYTF. The CDR3 DNA sequence: TGTGCCAGTAGTATTACAGAGAACTATGGCTACACCTTC.

This clone came up once. The V call is TRBV5-4, the J call TRBJ2-5; 11 bases are a match to TRBD1. V trimming: 4 bases; J trimming: 5 bases; junction bases outside the gene matches: 10. The length of the CDR3 is 16 residues. Per germline, CDR1 SGHNT and CDR2 YYREEE (reference sequence). This chain's CDR3 is CASSGPGTGGPETQYF. The DNA of the CDR3 is TGTGCCAGCAGCGGACCCGGGACAGGGGGGCCGGAGACCCAGTACTTC.

The gene calls are TRBV2 and TRBJ1-5, with 7 bases matching TRBD1. The V and J ends lost 6 bases and 0 bases, in that order; junction bases with no gene match: 5. Looked up from germline, CDR1 is SNHLY and CDR2 is FYNNEI. The CDR3 extends over 15 amino acids. The CDR3 coding sequence is TGTGCCAGCAGCCTCGGACAGGCTAGCAATCAGCCCCAGCATTTT. Translating it yields CASSLGQASNQPQHF.

The gene calls are TRBV6-5 and TRBJ1-1, with 8 bases lining up with TRBD1. This CDR3 region has 14 residues. Germline V lookup: CDR1 MNHEY, CDR2 SVGAGI. V shed 6 bases and J 2 bases; nucleotides not matched to a gene: 5. Written as DNA, the CDR3 is TGTGCCAGCAGCCCGGGACAGGTTAACACTGAAGCTTTCTTT. Translating gives CASSPGQVNTEAFF.